This T cell receptor (beta chain) was profiled in a study of identifying expanded T cells in peripheral blood. Regarding the study as a whole: Approximately 2-week clone count variance significantly increased as total template count grew. Over two and four weeks, about 15 and 19 clones changed, versus around 1.3 between replicates.

With regard to this clone: The antigen is not known.

V was pared by 6 bases and J by 3 bases, with 7 bases of the junction left unmatched. This CDR3 has 15 residues. The V gene's germline CDR1 is MRHNA and CDR2 SNTAGT. Generated by immunoSEQ multiplex PCR, the TCRdb table keeps only in-frame clones and is missing some. This sample has some 91,000 clones, with 70% to 90% found just once. This chain links TRBV6-4 with TRBJ1-2; 10 nucleotides line up with TRBD1. This TCR was sampled from a person between 18 and 69 years old in good health. The specimen was blood. The CDR3 sequence: CASRAPGQGYYGYTF. CDR3 nucleotide sequence: TGTGCCAGCAGAGCACCGGGACAGGGGTACTATGGCTACACCTTC.